The present entry profiles one T cell receptor (beta chain) with its context. Its antigen is unidentified. A junction boundary mismatches the germline segment, possibly from a read error. The data were taken from a study of cytomegalovirus exposure and HLA in healthy donors. Germline assignment: CDR1 SGHAT and CDR2 FQNNGV. This CDR3 region has 11 residues. PCR employed 60 Vbeta and 13 Jbeta primers. Libraries were prepared by immunoSEQ multiplex PCR; TCRdb keeps only in-frame clonotypes and omits some of them. This sample contains 100,000 to 150,000 clones. Study-wide findings and caveats: It was approximately 150 TCR beta chains that were listed as cytomegalovirus-associated. Later on, a genetic analysis was performed. It linked a missense variant in DCLRE1C with V- and J-gene trimming of TCR beta. Reportedly, TCR beta sequences accurately predicted HLA-A and HLA-B alleles in most subjects.

The chain joins TRBV11-2 to TRBJ1-1, with unresolved D. The origin of this receptor is a man aged 18 to 30 in good health and CMV-seronegative. The specimen was PBMCs. CDR3 sequence (DNA): TGTGCCAGCAGCTCTAACAGTGAAGCTTTCTTT. Encoded protein: CASSSNSEAFF.